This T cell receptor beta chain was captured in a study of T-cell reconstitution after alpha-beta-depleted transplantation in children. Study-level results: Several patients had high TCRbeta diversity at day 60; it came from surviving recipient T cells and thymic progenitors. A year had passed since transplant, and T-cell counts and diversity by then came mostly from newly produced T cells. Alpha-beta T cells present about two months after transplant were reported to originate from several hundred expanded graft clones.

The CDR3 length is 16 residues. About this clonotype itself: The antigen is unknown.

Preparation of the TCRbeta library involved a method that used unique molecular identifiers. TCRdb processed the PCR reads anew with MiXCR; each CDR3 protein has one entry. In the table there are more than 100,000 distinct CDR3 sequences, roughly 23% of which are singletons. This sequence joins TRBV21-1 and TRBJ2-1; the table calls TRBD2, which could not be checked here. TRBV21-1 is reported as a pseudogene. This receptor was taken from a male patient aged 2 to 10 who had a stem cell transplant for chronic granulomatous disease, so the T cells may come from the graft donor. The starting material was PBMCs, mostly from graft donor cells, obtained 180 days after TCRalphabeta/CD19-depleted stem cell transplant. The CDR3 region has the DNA TGTGCCAGCAGCGGGAGGCTAATGGCGTCCTACAATGAGCAGTTCTTC. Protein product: CASSGRLMASYNEQFF.